This T cell receptor beta chain was sequenced in a study of T-cell reconstitution after alpha-beta-depleted transplantation in children. V was shortened by 7 bases and J by 0 bases, with 10 bases between the two germline ends. Germline CDR1 reads SGHAT; CDR2 reads FQNNGV. This CDR3 comprises 15 residues. This clonotype showed up just a few times. Unique molecular identifiers were incorporated into the prepared TCRbeta library. TCRdb recomputed calls from the PCR reads with MiXCR, one row per CDR3 protein. The data hold roughly 500,000 distinct CDR3 sequences, with roughly 18% observed a single time. The sample was PBMCs from the stem cell graft donor, taken from the stem cell graft. This chain joins TRBV11-2 and TRBJ1-6; maybe TRBD1 (6 bases). The TCR originated in a human donor who donated a stem cell graft to a child with acute lymphoblastic leukemia. CDR3 coding DNA: TGTGCCAGCACCGAGGGGGGCTCCTATAATTCACCCCTCCACTTT. Its protein product is CASTEGGSYNSPLHF.